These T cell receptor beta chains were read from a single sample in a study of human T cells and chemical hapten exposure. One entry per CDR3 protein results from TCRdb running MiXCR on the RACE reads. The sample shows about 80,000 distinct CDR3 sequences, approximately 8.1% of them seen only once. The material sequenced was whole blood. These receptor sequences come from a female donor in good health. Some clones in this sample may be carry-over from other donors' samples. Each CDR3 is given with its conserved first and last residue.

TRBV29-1,CSAAPGLETQYF
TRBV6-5,CASSRHLFGTGNTGELFF
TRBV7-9,CASSLNGQRAYEQYF
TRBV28,CASRLGVNTEAFF
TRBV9,CASSAYDPLSGGGNYEQYF
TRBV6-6,CASPKDNTGGTEAFF
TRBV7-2,CASSYQQGAVNGYTF
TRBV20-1,CSASTNRGISYF
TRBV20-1,CSASPLGSREETQYF
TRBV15,CATSRQGPDTEAFF
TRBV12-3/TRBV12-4,CASSRGTAQPPLHF